This T cell receptor (beta chain) stems from a study of T cell repertoires in cytomegalovirus infection (dated by TCRdb to between 2019 and 2020). Broadly, across the study: Recently identified HLA-C-restricted CMV epitopes, whose presentation resists viral immunomodulation, were targeted by peptide stimulations together with well-studied HLA-B-restricted epitopes. The HLA type of each donor mattered for the analysis, because public TCR beta signatures pointed to carriage of CMV infection along with the matching HLA type. General findings and caveats noted by the study authors: The ex vivo response was dominated by HLA-C-restricted CMV-specific TCR beta clonotypes, and the single most frequent clonotype in two of eight donors was supplied by these HLA-C-restricted clonotypes. Carriers of CMV infection plus the relevant HLA type were discriminated by the cumulative frequency of public TCR beta family members in the study cohort and in an independent 352-donor cohort.

The germline V gene provides CDR1 MNHEY and CDR2 SVGEGT. There are 14 amino acids in the CDR3, from cysteine to phenylalanine inclusive. The retained sequence is limited to the CDR3, 42 bases, with the frame set at the first base. Between the V and J ends, shortened by 11 bases and 1 base respectively, the junction contains 14 bases. This clonotype was detected a few times. Its antigen specificity is not known. Base-call qualities are not available, and no considerably larger clone is one nucleotide away. TCRdb lists the instrument as Illumina HiSeq 1500. TCRdb trimmed public reads at Q25 via fastp, called clones via MiXCR and kept in-frame beta chains. CDR3 protein duplicates are merged, each entry listing the most common genes and DNA. For this sample the table gives 200,000 to 250,000 distinct CDR3 sequences, of which less than 50% were detected only once. 55% to 60% of the sample goes to the ten largest clones.

Reading the label with the study, this specimen's treatment or condition is: in vitro stimulation with specific CMV peptide epitopes to enrich CMV-specific T cells. This material consisted of CD8+ T cells from cultured PBMCs, taken from culture after CMV antigen stimulation. The V and J segments used are TRBV6-2 or TRBV6-3 and TRBJ2-2, with TRBD2 tentatively as D gene (5 bases match). This clonotype originated in a human donor in good health (CMV status not recorded). Some clones in this sample may be carry-over from other donors' samples. CDR3 region: CASGKGRNTGELFF. The sequenced DNA is TGTGCCTCCGGGAAGGGCCGGAACACCGGGGAGCTGTTTTTT.